Each of the 23 T cell receptor beta chains below was sequenced from the same sample in a study of cytomegalovirus exposure and HLA in healthy donors. This PCR relied on a set of 60 Vbeta primers and 13 Jbeta primers. Libraries were prepared by immunoSEQ multiplex PCR; TCRdb keeps only in-frame clonotypes and omits some of them. The sample records around 85,000 clones, approximately 69% being singletons. Sequencing input: PBMCs. These receptors were obtained from a man between 25 and 39 years old in good health and CMV-seropositive.

A note on this clone: This likely comes from a read error, as the CDR3 has no conserved phenylalanine or tryptophan at its end. The DNA is omitted, as the CDR3 cannot be located on it reliably, and the CDR3 follows TCRdb's listing. The gene calls are TRBV19 and TRBJ1-1. The CDR3 spans 15 amino acids, including both terminal residues. The germline gives CDR1 LNHDA, CDR2 SQIVND (reference sequence). The CDR3 spells CASSIAPWDGAGEVI.

This clone was counted between two and nine times. The chain couples TRBV6-5 to TRBJ1-5; D call uncertain. The CDR3 totals 15 residues. Per germline, CDR1 MNHEY and CDR2 SVGAGI. The ends were cut back, 5 bases at V and 3 bases at J, with 14 bases in the middle. CDR3 region: CASSKRTGINQPQHF. CDR3 nucleotides: TGTGCCAGCAGTAAGCGGACGGGGATCAATCAGCCCCAGCATTTT.

The J gene is TRBJ1-1, the V gene TRBV5-1; TRBD1 matches 7 bases. Germline CDR1 and CDR2: SGHRS and YFSETQ. V shed 0 bases and J 9 bases; nucleotides not matched to a gene: 2. The CDR3 length is 12 residues. The CDR3 sequence: CASSLAGQQAFF. As DNA, the CDR3 is TGCGCCAGCAGCTTGGCGGGACAGCAAGCTTTCTTT.

The genes are TRBV4-2 and TRBJ2-2; D is possibly TRBD2 (5 bases). There are 13 residues in the CDR3. The V and J ends lost 4 bases and 13 bases respectively, with 16 bases between them. Looked up from germline, CDR1 is LGHNA and CDR2 is YNFKEQ. The CDR3 here is CASSLNTRERLFF. The CDR3 nucleotides read TGTGCCAGCAGCCTTAATACTCGGGAAAGGCTGTTTTTT.

Notes on this clone: The same CDR3 is also encoded by other DNA sequences in this sample. This sequence joins TRBV9 and TRBJ2-1; D is unclear. Germline loops: CDR1 SGDLS, CDR2 YYNGEE. The V end lost 1 base, the J end lost 5 bases, and 4 bases lay between the germline ends. The CDR3 loop spans 12 amino acids. CDR3 nucleotide sequence: TGTGCCAGCAGCGTACGGGACAATGAGCAGTTCTTC. Residues: CASSVRDNEQFF.

The chain combines TRBV5-6 with TRBJ1-5; the D gene is possibly TRBD1 (6 bases). With 4 bases removed from V and 7 bases from J, the gap between germline ends came to 15 bases. This CDR3 has 14 residues. Germline V CDR1 and CDR2: SGHDT, YYEEEE. The CDR3 coding sequence is TGTGCCAGCAGCGCAACAGGGAGAATCCAGCCCCAGCATTTT. It codes for CASSATGRIQPQHF.

A single count supports this clone. The V and J genes are TRBV5-3 and TRBJ1-1; 7 bases are a match to TRBD1. TRBV5-3 counts as an open reading frame of uncertain function. CDR3 length: 13 amino acids. V was pared by 4 bases and J by 7 bases, with 7 bases of the junction left unmatched. CDR3 residues: CARSACGQVEAFF. The CDR3 DNA reads as TGTGCCAGAAGCGCATGTGGACAGGTTGAAGCTTTCTTT.

The V gene is TRBV28, the J gene TRBJ2-1; 9 positions match TRBD1. Germline V gives CDR1 MDHEN, CDR2 SYDVKM. This CDR3 contains 17 residues. V shed 5 bases, J shed 6 bases, and the junction held 14 bases outside the gene matches. CDR3 sequence reads: CASSPRTGAIRGNEQFF. As DNA, the CDR3 is TGTGCCAGCAGTCCCCGGACAGGGGCAATTCGGGGCAATGAGCAGTTCTTC. The full variable domain, rest sourced from reference TRBV28 and TRBJ2-1, is DVKVTQSSRYLVKRTGEKVFLECVQDMDHENMFWYRQDPGLGLRLIYFSYDVKMKEKGDIPEGYSVSREKKERFSLILESASTNQTSMYLCASSPRTGAIRGNEQFFGPGTRLTVL.

The rearrangement joins TRBV29-1 to TRBJ1-1, with a possible D match to TRBD1 (6 bases). V was clipped by 7 bases and J by 1 base, with 10 bases between them. The germline V gene encodes CDR1 SQVTM and CDR2 ANQGSEA. This CDR3 contains 12 residues. The CDR3 sequence: CSGTGSNTEAFF. Here the CDR3 DNA reads TGCAGCGGTACAGGGTCGAACACTGAAGCTTTCTTT.

This chain joins TRBV10-3 and TRBJ1-3; TRBD1 agrees at 8 bases. Germline-derived CDR1 and CDR2 are ENHRY and SYGVKD. V shed 7 bases, J shed 0 bases, and the junction held 11 bases outside the gene matches. There are 17 residues in the CDR3. The CDR3 DNA sequence: TGTGCCATCACCTCTGGACAGGGCTGGCTCTCTGGAAACACCATATATTTT. Protein sequence: CAITSGQGWLSGNTIYF.

The V gene is TRBV7-2, the J gene TRBJ2-1, with D tentatively TRBD2 (6 bases). V was trimmed by 2 bases and J by 3 bases, leaving 8 bases between them. The CDR3 runs to 14 residues. Germline V lookup: CDR1 SGHTA, CDR2 FQGNSA. The CDR3 DNA sequence: TGTGCCAGCAGCTTAAATAGCGGCTACAATGAGCAGTTCTTC. It translates to CASSLNSGYNEQFF.

The chain recombines TRBV5-4 with TRBJ1-1; no clear D gene. CDR3 length: 12 residues. The germline V gene has CDR1 SGHNT and CDR2 YYREEE (reference sequence). CDR3: CAAGEGSSEAFF. The DNA of the CDR3 is TGTGCAGCCGGGGAGGGATCAAGTGAAGCTTTCTTT.

CDR3 in DNA: TGTGCCAGCAAGGACAGAGATAATTCACCCCTCCACTTT. Translated, it gives CASKDRDNSPLHF. The J gene is TRBJ1-6, the V gene TRBV6-4; D perhaps matches TRBD1 (6 bases). The V end lost 7 bases, the J end lost 5 bases, and 9 bases lay between the germline ends. This CDR3 region has 13 residues. In germline, CDR1 is MRHNA, CDR2 SNTAGT.

The V call is TRBV5-8, the J call TRBJ1-4; the match to TRBD1 covers 7 bases. From germline, CDR1 is SGHTS and CDR2 YDEGEE. The CDR3 covers 17 residues. V shed 4 bases, J shed 8 bases, and the junction held 17 bases outside the gene matches. Here the CDR3 reads CASSPDRFPRWAEKLFF. The CDR3 DNA reads TGTGCCAGCAGCCCGGACAGGTTCCCCAGGTGGGCGGAAAAACTGTTTTTT.

The table lists this clone with many counts. The rearrangement links TRBV4-3 to TRBJ2-7; 11 nucleotides match TRBD1. Germline CDR1 is LGHNA and CDR2 is YSLEER. This CDR3 is built from 16 residues. The ends lost 7 bases at V and 3 bases at J; junction bases unmatched: 11. In DNA, the CDR3 is TGCGCCAGCATCTCCCTTAAAGGGACAGGGGGCTACGAGCAGTACTTC. Amino acid sequence: CASISLKGTGGYEQYF.

The V and J genes are TRBV5-6 and TRBJ2-3, with 7 bases lining up with TRBD2. In germline, CDR1 is SGHDT, CDR2 YYEEEE. V shed 0 bases, J shed 4 bases, and the junction held 8 bases outside the gene matches. The CDR3 contains 16 residues. This CDR3 is CASSLGAGGGSDTQYF. The DNA of the CDR3 is TGTGCCAGCAGCTTGGGGGCTGGGGGGGGATCAGATACGCAGTATTTT.

The chain uses TRBV5-1 and TRBJ1-1; weak D call: TRBD1 (5 bases). The CDR3 consists of 16 residues. Deletions cut 0 bases from V and 5 bases from J, with 17 bases between. Germline CDR1 is SGHRS and CDR2 is YFSETQ. For the CDR3, the DNA is TGCGCCAGCAGCTTGGGTGGGGGGAAGAGGGGAACTGAAGCTTTCTTT. Translating gives CASSLGGGKRGTEAFF.

The chain recombines TRBV18 with TRBJ2-7; tentatively, D is TRBD1 (7 bases). CDR3 length: 16 residues. Trimming stripped 8 bases from V and 2 bases from J, with 22 bases between. Germline V lookup: CDR1 KGHSH, CDR2 LQKENI. The CDR3 spells CASTSQGGGRAYEQYF. The CDR3 nucleotides are TGTGCCAGCACCTCTCAAGGAGGGGGCCGCGCCTACGAGCAGTACTTC. Variable domain in full (rest from reference TRBV18 and TRBJ2-7): NAGVMQNPRHLVRRRGQEARLRCSPMKGHSHVYWYRQLPEEGLKFMVYLQKENIIDESGMPKERFSAEFPKEGPSILRIQQVVRGDSAAYFCASTSQGGGRAYEQYFGPGTRLTVT.

Regarding this clone: The DNA is left out, because the CDR3 cannot be placed on it with certainty; the CDR3 is given as TCRdb lists it. The rearrangement uses TRBV7-2 and TRBJ2-1; TRBD1 is the table's D call, not checked against the DNA. Counting both end residues, the CDR3 totals 15 amino acids. Per germline, CDR1 SGHTA and CDR2 FQGNSA. This CDR3 reads CASSLLFGGGAPEFF.

V and J are TRBV7-2 and TRBJ1-5; D possibly corresponds to TRBD1 (6 bases). The CDR3 has 15 residues. Germline V CDR1 and CDR2: SGHTA, FQGNSA. The germline V and J ends were trimmed by 5 bases and 2 bases, with 13 bases remaining between them. The CDR3 sequence: CASSPLRGGNQPQHF. CDR3 bases: TGTGCCAGCAGCCCCCTCAGGGGTGGCAATCAGCCCCAGCATTTT.

This clone was picked up one time. V is TRBV5-1 and J is TRBJ1-2; no definite D call. V shed 2 bases and J shed 1 base, with 9 bases lying between them. The CDR3 contains 14 residues. Germline values: CDR1 SGHRS, CDR2 YFSETQ. CDR3 region: CASSFVQINYGYTF. The CDR3 DNA reads as TGCGCCAGCAGCTTTGTACAGATTAACTATGGCTACACCTTC. The full variable domain, in which reference TRBV5-1 and TRBJ1-2 provide the parts outside the CDR3, is KAGVTQTPRYLIKTRGQQVTLSCSPISGHRSVSWYQQTPGQGLQFLFEYFSETQRNKGNFPGRFSGRQFSNSRSEMNVSTLELGDSALYLCASSFVQINYGYTFGSGTRLTVV.

This chain uses TRBV14 with TRBJ2-1; perhaps TRBD2 as D (5 bases). The germline CDR1 and CDR2 sequences are SGHDN and FVKESK. This CDR3 has 14 residues. The germline V and J ends were trimmed by 1 base and 5 bases, with 9 bases remaining between them. CDR3 sequence reads: CASSQADYNNEQFF. As DNA, the CDR3 is TGTGCCAGCAGCCAAGCTGACTACAACAATGAGCAGTTCTTC.

The rearrangement links TRBV27 to TRBJ1-4, with 8 bases lining up with TRBD1. The germline V gene encodes CDR1 MNHEY and CDR2 SMNVEV (reference sequence). CDR3 length: 16 residues. With 4 bases clipped from V and 5 bases from J, the junction kept 9 bases outside the gene matches. In DNA, the CDR3 is TGTGCCAGCAGTTCTACCGGACAGGGTCGGAATGAAAAACTGTTTTTT. Its protein is CASSSTGQGRNEKLFF.